These 31 T cell receptor beta chains came from one sample sequenced in a study of T cells in Graves' hyperthyroidism and ophthalmopathy. RNA transcripts provided the source from which TCR beta CDR3 regions were amplified. During a first-round RT-PCR of the TCR CDR3, the HTBI primer set was used. TCRdb ran MiXCR on the multiplex PCR reads and lists one entry per CDR3 protein. The repertoire includes fewer than 700,000 distinct CDR3 sequences, 17% of them detected once, and approximately 16% sits in the top ten. Sequenced input: blood. All receptors derive from a woman aged 18-29 years with Graves' ophthalmopathy.

This rearrangement joins TRBV19 to TRBJ1-1; weak D call: TRBD1 (5 bases). The CDR3 consists of 11 residues. CDR1 LNHDA and CDR2 SQIVND come from the germline V gene (reference sequence). V lost 7 bases to trimming and J lost 5 bases, with 8 bases between them. CDR3 DNA: TGTGCCAGTATTGGGGGTACTGAAGCTTTCTTT. Encoded protein: CASIGGTEAFF.

The rearrangement uses TRBV6-5 and TRBJ2-7; 11 bases fit TRBD2. J was trimmed by 5 bases and V by 2 bases; bases with no gene match: 5. The CDR3 consists of 15 residues. Germline V lookup: CDR1 MNHEY, CDR2 SVGAGI. The CDR3 nucleotides read TGTGCCAGCAGTTACCAAACTAGCGGGAGCAACGAGCAGTACTTC. It specifies CASSYQTSGSNEQYF.

This chain connects TRBV28 to TRBJ2-5; 7 bases fit TRBD2. Germline-derived CDR1 and CDR2 are MDHEN and SYDVKM. V was clipped by 2 bases and J by 4 bases; unmatched bases: 7. This CDR3 has 15 residues. CDR3: CASSLMAGVAETQYF. The CDR3 DNA reads TGTGCCAGCAGTTTAATGGCGGGAGTGGCAGAGACCCAGTACTTC.

This clonotype was seen a few times. The rearrangement uses TRBV29-1 and TRBJ2-7; TRBD1 matches at 7 bases. Germline values: CDR1 SQVTM, CDR2 ANQGSEA. The CDR3 is made up of 14 amino acids. V was pared by 7 bases and J by 1 base, with 10 bases of the junction left unmatched. CDR3 coding DNA: TGCAGCGCCGAACAGGGGTTCCCTTCCTACGAGCAGTACTTC. Translated: CSAEQGFPSYEQYF.

This clonotype appeared many times. The chain combines TRBV13 with TRBJ1-1; 7 bases are shared with TRBD1. J lost 0 bases, V lost 3 bases, and 10 bases had no gene match. The CDR3 has 17 residues. Germline CDR1 is PRHDT and CDR2 is FYEKMQ (reference sequence). Here the CDR3 DNA reads TGTGCCAGCAGCTTTGGAGGGGGCGGCATCATGAACACTGAAGCTTTCTTT. It translates to CASSFGGGGIMNTEAFF.

This clonotype was seen only a few times. The chain recombines TRBV7-9 with TRBJ2-2; no reliable D call. CDR3 length equals 12 residues. Germline loops: CDR1 SEHNR, CDR2 FQNEAQ (reference sequence). V lost 11 bases, J lost 1 base, and 8 bases lay in between. The CDR3 reads CALSENTGELFF. The CDR3 nucleotides read TGTGCCCTTTCCGAGAACACCGGGGAGCTGTTTTTT.

V usage is TRBV30 and J usage is TRBJ2-6; TRBD2 is a possible D gene (5 bases). This CDR3 contains 13 residues. Per the germline V gene, CDR1 is GTSNPN and CDR2 is SVGIG (reference sequence). With 0 bases removed from V and 7 bases from J, the gap between germline ends came to 7 bases. CDR3 sequence: CAWSVRGANVLTF. CDR3 DNA: TGTGCCTGGAGTGTACGGGGAGCCAACGTCCTGACTTTC.

The table lists this clonotype with many counts. This chain joins TRBV30 and TRBJ1-4; D gene uncertain. CDR3 length equals 12 residues. CDR1 and CDR2 (germline): GTSNPN, SVGIG (reference sequence). Trimming removed 2 bases from V and 7 bases from J, with 8 bases in between. The DNA for the CDR3 is TGTGCCTGGAGTCTCGGTTTTGAAAAACTGTTTTTT. It is translated as CAWSLGFEKLFF.

This clonotype was seen at least ten times. The V call is TRBV11-2, the J call TRBJ2-1; TRBD2 is a possible D gene (5 bases). Germline CDR1 and CDR2: SGHAT and FQNNGV. The CDR3 spans 17 residues. Trimming cost V 1 base and J 0 bases, with 13 bases left between them. The CDR3 coding sequence is TGTGCCAGCAGCTTAGTAGAGGGCAGGAGCTCCTACAATGAGCAGTTCTTC. It encodes CASSLVEGRSSYNEQFF. Looking up the rest from reference TRBV11-2 and TRBJ2-1 gives the full variable domain: EAGVAQSPRYKIIEKRQSVAFWCNPISGHATLYWYQQILGQGPKLLIQFQNNGVVDDSQLPKDRFSAERLKGVDSTLKIQPAKLEDSAVYLCASSLVEGRSSYNEQFFGPGTRLTVL.

With respect to this clonotype: An end of the junction does not agree with germline; a read error may underlie this. The rearrangement joins TRBV27 to TRBJ1-2; tentatively, D is TRBD1 (5 bases). Germline V gives CDR1 MNHEY, CDR2 SMNVEV (reference sequence). The CDR3 has 13 amino acids. Here the CDR3 DNA reads TGTGCCAGCAGTCCGACAGCTAACTATGGCTGCACCTTC. Translated, it gives CASSPTANYGCTF.

As for this clonotype: A much larger clone differs from this one at a single base, so this may be a read error. The chain employs TRBV30 and TRBJ1-5; D ambiguous. CDR3 size: 12 residues. Germline CDR1 is GTSNPN and CDR2 is SVGIG (reference sequence). The CDR3 region is CAWSEGNQSQHF. The CDR3 DNA is TGTGCCTGGAGTGAAGGGAATCAGTCCCAGCATTTT. The full variable domain, its missing parts supplied by reference TRBV30 and TRBJ1-5, is SQTIHQWPATLVQPVGSPLSLECTVEGTSNPNLYWYRQAAGRGLQLLFYSVGIGQISSEVPQNLSASRPQDRQFILSSKKLLLSDSGFYLCAWSEGNQSQHFGDGTRLSIL.

This clonotype was observed at least ten times. The chain carries TRBV11-2 and TRBJ2-7; TRBD2 agrees at 8 bases. The CDR3 covers 15 residues. Losses at the gene ends were 5 bases for V and 5 bases for J; bases not matched to a gene: 11. Germline CDR1 is SGHAT and CDR2 is FQNNGV. CDR3 coding DNA: TGTGCCAGCAGCCTAACCTTAGCGGGACCCAACGAGCAGTACTTC. Its protein product is CASSLTLAGPNEQYF.

This clonotype was seen ten or more times. The chain is built from TRBV28 and TRBJ2-7; no reliable D call. V lost 7 bases, J lost 0 bases, and 19 bases lay in between. Looked up from germline, CDR1 is MDHEN and CDR2 is SYDVKM. The CDR3 consists of 16 residues. The CDR3 coding sequence is TGTGCCAGCAATTCGCCCTCGCAGCTAGACTCCTACGAGCAGTACTTC. It encodes CASNSPSQLDSYEQYF.

This clonotype was observed many times. The J gene is TRBJ2-5, the V gene TRBV6-1; the match to TRBD1 covers 7 bases. With V trimmed by 6 bases and J by 1 base, 5 bases remained unmatched. The germline V gene encodes CDR1 MNHNS and CDR2 SASEGT. There are 14 residues in the CDR3. CDR3 sequence: CASRLGTVQETQYF. The CDR3 region has the DNA TGTGCCAGCAGACTCGGGACAGTCCAAGAGACCCAGTACTTC.

This clonotype was counted only a few times. This chain uses TRBV2 with TRBJ1-4; D may be TRBD1 (5 bases). The CDR3 loop spans 13 amino acids. Germline V CDR1 and CDR2: SNHLY, FYNNEI. Trimming stripped 6 bases from V and 4 bases from J, with 9 bases between. DNA for the CDR3: TGTGCCAGCAGCAGGGAAGGTAATGAAAAACTGTTTTTT. Translated, it gives CASSREGNEKLFF.

There are many counts of this clonotype. The rearrangement uses TRBV7-8 and TRBJ1-1; D is ambiguous. The CDR3 is 19 residues long. V was clipped by 4 bases and J by 2 bases, with 26 bases between them. The V gene's germline CDR1 is SGHVS and CDR2 FQNEAQ. CDR3 DNA sequence: TGTGCCAGCAGCTCCCCCGAAAGGGCCCCATCGAGGTCAAACACTGAAGCTTTCTTT. Its translation: CASSSPERAPSRSNTEAFF.

This clonotype appeared many times. The chain couples TRBV2 to TRBJ2-1; 15 bases are a match to TRBD2. The CDR3 totals 17 residues. V gave up 6 bases and J gave up 8 bases; unmatched junction bases: 11. Germline V gives CDR1 SNHLY, CDR2 FYNNEI. Here the CDR3 reads CASSQYGLAGGMDEQFF. The CDR3 DNA reads TGTGCCAGCAGCCAGTACGGACTAGCGGGAGGGATGGATGAGCAGTTCTTC.

This chain uses TRBV6-1 with TRBJ2-1, with 8 bases matching TRBD1. In germline, CDR1 is MNHNS, CDR2 SASEGT. The V gene end was trimmed by 3 bases and the J gene end by 9 bases; junction bases not matched to a gene: 4. The CDR3 is 13 amino acids. The CDR3 DNA sequence: TGTGCCAGCAGTGAGCGACAGGGGAGTGAGCAGTTCTTC. It codes for CASSERQGSEQFF.

A few counts support this clonotype. This sequence joins TRBV20-1 and TRBJ1-1; D remains unclear. Germline loops: CDR1 DFQATT, CDR2 SNEGSKA (reference sequence). The CDR3 is made up of 11 amino acids. Trimming took off 1 base at V and 6 bases at J, with 6 bases between the two ends. In DNA, the CDR3 is TGCAGTGCTAGAGGTGGGGCTGAAGCTTTCTTT. Amino acids: CSARGGAEAFF.

As concerns this clonotype: This may arise from a read error, as a much more abundant clone is one base away. The chain employs TRBV29-1 and TRBJ1-1; D not resolved. The CDR3 spans 12 residues. V was shortened by 6 bases and J by 0 bases, with 8 bases between the two germline ends. From germline, CDR1 is SQVTM and CDR2 ANQGSEA. The CDR3 region has the DNA TGCAGCGTCTCGGGAGTGAACACTGAAGCTTTCTTT. It translates to CSVSGVNTEAFF.

At least ten counts were recorded for this clonotype. V usage is TRBV6-1 and J usage is TRBJ1-6, with D tentatively TRBD1 (5 bases). The CDR3 runs to 15 residues. CDR1 and CDR2 from the germline V gene are MNHNS and SASEGT. V shed 2 bases and J shed 9 bases, with 14 bases lying between them. The CDR3 spells CASSETGDGASPLHF. The DNA of the CDR3 is TGTGCCAGCAGTGAAACAGGAGACGGAGCTTCACCCCTCCACTTT.

This clonotype has only a few counts. Germline and junction disagree at one end, which may indicate a read error. The chain joins TRBV13 to TRBJ2-3; D gene unclear. In germline, CDR1 is PRHDT, CDR2 FYEKMQ (reference sequence). This CDR3 comprises 16 residues. The CDR3 DNA is TGCGCCAGCAGCCAAGTTGGCGGCACTAGCACAGATACGCAGTATTTT. Encoded protein: CASSQVGGTSTDTQYF.

V is TRBV5-4 and J is TRBJ1-4; 8 bases line up with TRBD1. The J segment lost 0 bases and the V segment lost 0 bases, leaving 7 bases of the junction unmatched. This CDR3 region has 18 residues. Germline-derived CDR1 and CDR2 are SGHNT and YYREEE (reference sequence). The CDR3 DNA is TGTGCCAGCAGCTTGGGGGGACAGGCGATTGCAACTAATGAAAAACTGTTTTTT. This encodes CASSLGGQAIATNEKLFF.

The table lists this clonotype with many counts. V and J are TRBV3-1 and TRBJ2-1; D not resolved. Germline CDR1 LGHDT, CDR2 YNNKEL (reference sequence). V gave up 0 bases and J gave up 13 bases, with 10 bases separating them. CDR3 size: 12 residues. The DNA for the CDR3 is TGTGCCAGCAGCCAAGAGTGGACGGTTCAGTTCTTC. Encoded protein: CASSQEWTVQFF.

This clonotype was seen at least ten times. DNA for the CDR3: TGTGCCAGCAGCACCACCGGGACAGTGAGTGGCTACACCTTC. Its protein product is CASSTTGTVSGYTF. V usage is TRBV11-1 and J usage is TRBJ1-2; the match to TRBD1 covers 7 bases. J lost 7 bases, V lost 5 bases, and 10 bases had no gene match. Germline lookup yields CDR1 SGHAT and CDR2 FQDESV (reference sequence). The CDR3 length is 14 residues.

This clonotype was recorded many times. V usage is TRBV28 and J usage is TRBJ2-1; 7 nucleotides align to TRBD2. CDR3 length: 15 residues. Germline V CDR1 and CDR2: MDHEN, SYDVKM. V lost 3 bases, J lost 2 bases, and 4 bases stayed unmatched. The DNA of the CDR3 is TGTGCCAGCAGTTTGGCCGGGACTACCTACAATGAGCAGTTCTTC. Translating gives CASSLAGTTYNEQFF.

This clonotype was seen only a few times. The V gene is TRBV3-1, the J gene TRBJ1-2; the D is unclear. The CDR3 is made up of 14 amino acids. Germline V gene sequence: CDR1 LGHDT, CDR2 YNNKEL (reference sequence). V lost 0 bases and J 6 bases, leaving 11 bases between the germline ends. The CDR3 is CASSQDLGGHGYTF. The CDR3 region has the DNA TGTGCCAGCAGCCAAGATCTAGGAGGGCATGGCTACACCTTC.

This clonotype showed up many times. The DNA for the CDR3 is TGTGCCAGCAGCCTGACTAGCGGGGGGCTTAGCTCCTACAATGAGCAGTTCTTC. This codes for CASSLTSGGLSSYNEQFF. This sequence joins TRBV7-9 and TRBJ2-1, with 13 bases identical to TRBD2. The CDR3 has 18 residues. Germline assignment: CDR1 SEHNR and CDR2 FQNEAQ (reference sequence). Trimming cost V 5 bases and J 0 bases; bases outside gene matches: 7.

Only a few counts were recorded for this clonotype. The CDR3 loop is CASSAEGGVTYNEQFF. The CDR3 DNA sequence: TGCGCCAGCAGCGCGGAGGGCGGAGTCACCTACAATGAGCAGTTCTTC. The chain employs TRBV5-1 and TRBJ2-1, with a weak D call TRBD2 (6 bases). CDR1 is SGHRS, CDR2 YFSETQ, per germline. Trimming took off 4 bases at V and 2 bases at J, with 16 bases between the two ends. This CDR3 has 16 residues.

Concerning this clonotype itself: A much larger clonotype is one base distant, so this may be a read error. V and J are TRBV20-1 and TRBJ2-1; TRBD2 aligns across 9 bases. CDR3 length: 15 amino acids. V lost 2 bases to trimming and J lost 5 bases; unmatched junction nucleotides: 7. Germline CDR1 reads DFQATT; CDR2 reads SNEGSKA (reference sequence). CDR3 nucleotide sequence: TGCAGTGCTAGACAGACTAGCGGAGCGCACAATGAGCAGTTCTTC. Its translation: CSARQTSGAHNEQFF.

This clonotype was seen repeatedly, ten times or more. The V and J genes are TRBV28 and TRBJ1-6; maybe TRBD1 (5 bases). This CDR3 has 14 amino acids. V lost 8 bases and J 9 bases, leaving 17 bases between the germline ends. Germline V gene sequence: CDR1 MDHEN, CDR2 SYDVKM. This chain's CDR3 is CASLAGRERSPLHF. Written as DNA, the CDR3 is TGTGCCAGCTTGGCGGGGCGCGAACGTTCACCCCTCCACTTT. Combining the CDR3 with reference TRBV28 and TRBJ1-6 gives the whole variable domain DVKVTQSSRYLVKRTGEKVFLECVQDMDHENMFWYRQDPGLGLRLIYFSYDVKMKEKGDIPEGYSVSREKKERFSLILESASTNQTSMYLCASLAGRERSPLHFGNGTRLTVT.